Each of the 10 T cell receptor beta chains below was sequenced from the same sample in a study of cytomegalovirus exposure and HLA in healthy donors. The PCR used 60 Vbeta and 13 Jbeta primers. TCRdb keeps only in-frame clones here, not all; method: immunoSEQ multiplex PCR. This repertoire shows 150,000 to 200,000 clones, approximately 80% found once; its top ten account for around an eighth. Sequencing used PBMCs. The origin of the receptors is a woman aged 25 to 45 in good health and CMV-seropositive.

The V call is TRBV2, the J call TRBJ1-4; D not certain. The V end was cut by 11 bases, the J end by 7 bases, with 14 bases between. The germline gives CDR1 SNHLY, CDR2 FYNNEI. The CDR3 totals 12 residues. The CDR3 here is CASSGNGEKLFF. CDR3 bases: TGTGCCTCTTCGGGGAACGGTGAAAAACTGTTTTTT. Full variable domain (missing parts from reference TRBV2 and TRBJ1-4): EPEVTQTPSHQVTQMGQEVILRCVPISNHLYFYWYRQILGQKVEFLVSFYNNEISEKSEIFDDQFSVERPDGSNFTLKIRSTKLEDSAMYFCASSGNGEKLFFGSGTQLSVL.

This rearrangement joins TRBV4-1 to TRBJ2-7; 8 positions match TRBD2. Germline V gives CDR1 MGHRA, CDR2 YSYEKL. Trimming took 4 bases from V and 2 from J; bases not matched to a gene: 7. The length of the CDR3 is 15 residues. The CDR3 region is CASSRSSGGTYEQYF. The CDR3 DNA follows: TGCGCCAGCAGCCGAAGCAGCGGGGGAACCTACGAGCAGTACTTC.

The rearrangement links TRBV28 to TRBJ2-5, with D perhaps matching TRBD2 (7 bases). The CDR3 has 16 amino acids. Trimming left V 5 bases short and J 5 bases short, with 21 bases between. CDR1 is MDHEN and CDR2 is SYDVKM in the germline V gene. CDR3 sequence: CASSLPLGGAGETQYF. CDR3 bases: TGTGCCAGCAGTCTCCCCTTGGGGGGGGCGGGGGAGACCCAGTACTTC. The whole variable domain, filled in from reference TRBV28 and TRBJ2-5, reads DVKVTQSSRYLVKRTGEKVFLECVQDMDHENMFWYRQDPGLGLRLIYFSYDVKMKEKGDIPEGYSVSREKKERFSLILESASTNQTSMYLCASSLPLGGAGETQYFGPGTRLLVL.

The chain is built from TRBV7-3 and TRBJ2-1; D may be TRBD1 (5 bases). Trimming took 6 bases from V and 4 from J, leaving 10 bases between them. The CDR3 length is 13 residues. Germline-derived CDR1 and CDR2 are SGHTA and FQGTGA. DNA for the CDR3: TGTGCCAGCAGTCAGCAGGGTTACAATGAGCAGTTCTTC. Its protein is CASSQQGYNEQFF. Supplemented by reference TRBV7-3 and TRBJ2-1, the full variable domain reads GAGVSQTPSNKVTEKGKYVELRCDPISGHTALYWYRQSLGQGPEFLIYFQGTGAADDSGLPNDRFFAVRPEGSVSTLKIQRTERGDSAVYLCASSQQGYNEQFFGPGTRLTVL.

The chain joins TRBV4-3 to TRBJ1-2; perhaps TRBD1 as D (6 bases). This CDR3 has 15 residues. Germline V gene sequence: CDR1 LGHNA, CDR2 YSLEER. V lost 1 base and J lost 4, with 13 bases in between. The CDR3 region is CASSQAGGEAYGYTF. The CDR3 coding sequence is TGCGCCAGCAGCCAAGCGGGGGGCGAAGCCTATGGCTACACCTTC.

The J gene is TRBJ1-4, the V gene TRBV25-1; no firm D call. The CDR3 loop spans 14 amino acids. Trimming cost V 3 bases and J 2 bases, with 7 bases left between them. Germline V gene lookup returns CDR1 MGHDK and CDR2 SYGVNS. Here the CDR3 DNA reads TGTGCCAGCAGTGAGGGAGGGACTAATGAAAAACTGTTTTTT. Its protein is CASSEGGTNEKLFF. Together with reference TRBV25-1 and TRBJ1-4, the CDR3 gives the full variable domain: EADIYQTPRYLVIGTGKKITLECSQTMGHDKMYWYQQDPGMELHLIHYSYGVNSTEKGDLSSESTVSRIRTEHFPLTLESARPSHTSQYLCASSEGGTNEKLFFGSGTQLSVL.

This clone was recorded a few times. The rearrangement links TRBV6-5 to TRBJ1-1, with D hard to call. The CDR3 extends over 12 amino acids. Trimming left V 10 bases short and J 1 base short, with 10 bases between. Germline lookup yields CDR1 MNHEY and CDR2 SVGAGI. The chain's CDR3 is CATRLPNTEAFF. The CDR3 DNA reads TGTGCCACCCGACTACCGAACACTGAAGCTTTCTTT.

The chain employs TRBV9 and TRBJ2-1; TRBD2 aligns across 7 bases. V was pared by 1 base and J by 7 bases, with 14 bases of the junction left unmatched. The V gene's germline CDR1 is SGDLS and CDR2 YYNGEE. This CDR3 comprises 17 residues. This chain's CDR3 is CASSVFDAGGGRNEQFF. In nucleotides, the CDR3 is TGTGCCAGCAGCGTATTCGATGCTGGCGGGGGTCGGAATGAGCAGTTCTTC.

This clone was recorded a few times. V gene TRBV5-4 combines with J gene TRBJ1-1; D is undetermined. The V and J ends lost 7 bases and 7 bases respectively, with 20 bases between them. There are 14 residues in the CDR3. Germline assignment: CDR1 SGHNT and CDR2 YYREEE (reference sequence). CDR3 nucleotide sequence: TGTGCCAGCCAAAGTGGGCGGGGTATTGGTGAAGCTTTCTTT. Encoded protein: CASQSGRGIGEAFF.

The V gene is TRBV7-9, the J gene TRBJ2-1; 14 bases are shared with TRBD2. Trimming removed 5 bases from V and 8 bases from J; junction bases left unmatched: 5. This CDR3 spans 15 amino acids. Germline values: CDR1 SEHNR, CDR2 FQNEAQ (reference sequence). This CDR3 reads CASSPGLAGGYEQFF. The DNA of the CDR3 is TGTGCCAGCAGCCCTGGACTAGCGGGAGGATATGAGCAGTTCTTC.